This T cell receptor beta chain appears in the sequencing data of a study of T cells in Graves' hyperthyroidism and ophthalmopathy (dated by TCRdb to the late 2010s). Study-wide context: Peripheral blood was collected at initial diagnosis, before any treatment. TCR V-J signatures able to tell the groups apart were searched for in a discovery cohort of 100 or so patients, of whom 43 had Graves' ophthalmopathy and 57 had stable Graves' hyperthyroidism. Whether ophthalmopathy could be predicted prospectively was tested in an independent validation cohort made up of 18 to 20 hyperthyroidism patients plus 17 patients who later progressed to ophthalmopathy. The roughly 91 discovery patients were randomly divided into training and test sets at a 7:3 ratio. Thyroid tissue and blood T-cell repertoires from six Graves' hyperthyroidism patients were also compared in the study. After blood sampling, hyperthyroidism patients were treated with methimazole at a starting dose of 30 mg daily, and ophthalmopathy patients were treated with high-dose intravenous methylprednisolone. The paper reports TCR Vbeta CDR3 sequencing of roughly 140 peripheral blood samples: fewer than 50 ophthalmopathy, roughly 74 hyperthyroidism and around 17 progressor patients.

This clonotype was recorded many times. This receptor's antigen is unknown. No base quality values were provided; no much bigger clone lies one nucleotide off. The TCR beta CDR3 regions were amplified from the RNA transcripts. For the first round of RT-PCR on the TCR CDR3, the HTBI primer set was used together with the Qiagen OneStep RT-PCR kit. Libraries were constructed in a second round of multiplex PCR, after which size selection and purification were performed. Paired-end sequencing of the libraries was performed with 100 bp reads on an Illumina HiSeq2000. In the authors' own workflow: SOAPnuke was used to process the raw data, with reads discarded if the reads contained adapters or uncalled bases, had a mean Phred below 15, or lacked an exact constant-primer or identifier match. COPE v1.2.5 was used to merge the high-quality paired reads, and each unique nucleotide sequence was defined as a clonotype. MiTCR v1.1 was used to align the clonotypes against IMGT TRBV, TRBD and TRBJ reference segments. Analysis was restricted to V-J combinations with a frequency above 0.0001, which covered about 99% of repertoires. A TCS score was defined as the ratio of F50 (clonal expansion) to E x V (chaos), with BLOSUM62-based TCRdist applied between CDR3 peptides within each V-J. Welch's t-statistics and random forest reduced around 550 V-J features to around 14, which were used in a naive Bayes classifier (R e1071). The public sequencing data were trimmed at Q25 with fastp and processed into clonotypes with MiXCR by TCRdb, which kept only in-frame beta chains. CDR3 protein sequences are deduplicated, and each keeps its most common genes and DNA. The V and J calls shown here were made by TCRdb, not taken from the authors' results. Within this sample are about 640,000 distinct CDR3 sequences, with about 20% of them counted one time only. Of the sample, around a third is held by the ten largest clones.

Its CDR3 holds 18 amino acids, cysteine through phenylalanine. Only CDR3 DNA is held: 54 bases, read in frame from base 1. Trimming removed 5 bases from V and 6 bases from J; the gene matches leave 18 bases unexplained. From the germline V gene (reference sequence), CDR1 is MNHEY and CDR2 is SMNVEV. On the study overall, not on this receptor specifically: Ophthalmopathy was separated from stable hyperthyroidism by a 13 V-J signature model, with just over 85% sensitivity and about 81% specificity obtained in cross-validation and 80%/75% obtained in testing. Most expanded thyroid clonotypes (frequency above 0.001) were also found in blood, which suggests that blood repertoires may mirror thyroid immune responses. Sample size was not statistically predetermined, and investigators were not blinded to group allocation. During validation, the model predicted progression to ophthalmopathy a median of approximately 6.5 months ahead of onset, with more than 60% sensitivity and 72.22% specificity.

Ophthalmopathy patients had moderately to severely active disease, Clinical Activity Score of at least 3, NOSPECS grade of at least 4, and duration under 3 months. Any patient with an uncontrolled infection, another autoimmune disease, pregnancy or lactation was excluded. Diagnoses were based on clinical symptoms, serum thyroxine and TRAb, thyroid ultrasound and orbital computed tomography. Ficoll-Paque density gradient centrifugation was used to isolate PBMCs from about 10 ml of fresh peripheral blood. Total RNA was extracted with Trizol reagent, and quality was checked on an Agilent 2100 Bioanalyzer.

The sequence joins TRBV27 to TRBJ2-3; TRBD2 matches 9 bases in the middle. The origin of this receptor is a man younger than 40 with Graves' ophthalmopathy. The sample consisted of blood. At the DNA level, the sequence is TGTGCCAGCAGTCCCCGCCCTTGGCTAGCGGGAACGATTGATACGCAGTATTTT. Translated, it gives CASSPRPWLAGTIDTQYF.